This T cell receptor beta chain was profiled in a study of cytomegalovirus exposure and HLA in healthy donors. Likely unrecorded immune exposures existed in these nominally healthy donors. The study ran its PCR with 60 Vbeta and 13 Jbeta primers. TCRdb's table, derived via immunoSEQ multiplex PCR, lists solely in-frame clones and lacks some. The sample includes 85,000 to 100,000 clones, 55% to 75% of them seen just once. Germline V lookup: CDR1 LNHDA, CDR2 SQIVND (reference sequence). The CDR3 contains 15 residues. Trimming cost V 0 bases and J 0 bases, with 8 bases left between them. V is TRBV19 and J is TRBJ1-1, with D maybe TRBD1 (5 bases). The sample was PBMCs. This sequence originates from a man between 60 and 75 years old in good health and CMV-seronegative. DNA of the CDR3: TGTGCCAGTAGTATAGATCCCAGGGTGAACACTGAAGCTTTCTTT. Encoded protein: CASSIDPRVNTEAFF.